Reported below is one T cell receptor (beta chain). This clone was recorded a few times. Its antigen remains unidentified. No base qualities exist here, and no much larger clone lies one base off it. All of the isolated RNA was reverse transcribed with the High Capacity cDNA Reverse Transcription Kit, so expressed TCRB transcripts were sequenced. Naive, central memory and regulatory T cell samples underwent deep immunoSEQ sequencing, averaging approximately 3.3 million total reads per sample. Sorted cells were lysed in RLT buffer and RNA was extracted with DNase-treated RNeasy Micro or Mini kits, depending on cell number. To prevent cross-contamination, each cell subset was processed individually, whereas patient and healthy donor samples were processed jointly. TCRB sequences were amplified from cDNA with the immunoSEQ multiplex PCR, producing 87-bp fragments spanning the CDR3 region. Amplicons were sequenced on the Illumina HiSeq platform. Regarding the original processing steps: PCR bias was computationally corrected using synthetic template baselines, reads within Hamming distance 2 were collapsed, and singletons that could not be merged were discarded. By aligning reads against IMGT, V, D and J genes, CDR3 length, and insertions or deletions at six rearrangement sites were assigned. Within each subset, clonotype counts were normalized to sorted cell number, after which true diversity and Gini coefficients were computed with the tcR R package. The overlap coefficient, calculated on TCRB nucleotide sequences, was used to measure repertoire sharing. As a proxy for the pre-selection repertoire, out-of-frame TCRB sequences from naive cells were analyzed. TCRdb provides this immuneACCESS table in a form limited to in-frame rearrangements. Some clones are lacking; in checked studies, under half of them reflect an unresolved V gene, and why the rest are absent is not known. V, J and clone size are taken as reported in that table, and D and trimming were inferred from the DNA itself. The sample has roughly 500,000 clones on record, roughly 30% of them singletons. The ten biggest clones cover 0.05% to 0.065% of the sample.

The CDR1 and CDR2 encoded by the germline V gene are SGHTA and FQGNSA. Inclusive of the bounding cysteine and phenylalanine, the CDR3 is 14 residues long. The retained sequence is limited to the CDR3, 42 bases, with the frame set at the first base. V is trimmed back by 1 base and J by 7 bases, and the junction contains 4 bases that no gene match accounts for. From each donor, a single peripheral blood sample of about 116 mL on average was drawn into heparinised tubes. A BD FACSAria II was used to sort naive, central memory, regulatory and stem cell-like memory CD4+ T cells with a panel that included CD45RO, CCR7, CD25, CD127, CD95 and CD27. Every sorted population had a purity above 95%. PBMCs were isolated right away by Lymphoprep density gradient centrifugation and were stained directly, without culture. So that batch effects would be minimized, each experiment stained and sorted samples in pairs, pairing one healthy donor with one patient.

The entry originates in a study of beta chain features in type 1 diabetes (dated by TCRdb to 2016 to 2019). Broadly, across the study: No differences in mean age, gender distribution, total cell number or subset yield were found between patients and healthy donors. The study compared the TCRB repertoires of sorted circulating CD4+ T cell subsets in recently diagnosed type 1 diabetes patients with those in matched healthy donors. A total of under 120,000,000 sorted cells were examined across all samples, and RNA yield correlated strongly with the number of cells per subset. Naive and central memory subsets were obtained from all 30 or so donors, but regulatory and stem cell-like memory subsets were isolated from only 8 patients and roughly eight healthy donors.

The paper as a whole reports these results and caveats: A moderate but significant shortening of TCRB CDR3 length was observed in type 1 diabetes patients in all four CD4+ subsets. HLA sub-analyses involved small numbers of individuals, so any influence of HLA type on TCRB rearrangement remained unresolved. Because cDNA was sequenced instead of genomic DNA, highly expressing activated cells could be over-represented, though the groups showed no difference in activation or CD3 levels. Naive, central memory and regulatory TCRB repertoires appeared more similar among patients than among healthy donors. Shorter templates might be favored by PCR, yet because patient and control samples were amplified and corrected together, any such skew would affect both groups equally. Fewer insertions and more nucleotide deletions at VDJ recombination sites were observed in patients with type 1 diabetes, implying thymic rearrangement abnormalities.

The chain employs TRBV7-2 and TRBJ2-4; 7 bases in the middle match TRBD2. This receptor was identified in a man aged 18 to 30 in good health. Sequenced sample: naive CD4+ T cells from blood. This specimen's cell subset or site label, interpreted: true naive CD4+ T cells. Here the CDR3 is given as CASSLGLAANIQYF. The DNA sequence is as follows: TGTGCCAGCAGCTTAGGACTAGCTGCTAACATTCAGTACTTC.